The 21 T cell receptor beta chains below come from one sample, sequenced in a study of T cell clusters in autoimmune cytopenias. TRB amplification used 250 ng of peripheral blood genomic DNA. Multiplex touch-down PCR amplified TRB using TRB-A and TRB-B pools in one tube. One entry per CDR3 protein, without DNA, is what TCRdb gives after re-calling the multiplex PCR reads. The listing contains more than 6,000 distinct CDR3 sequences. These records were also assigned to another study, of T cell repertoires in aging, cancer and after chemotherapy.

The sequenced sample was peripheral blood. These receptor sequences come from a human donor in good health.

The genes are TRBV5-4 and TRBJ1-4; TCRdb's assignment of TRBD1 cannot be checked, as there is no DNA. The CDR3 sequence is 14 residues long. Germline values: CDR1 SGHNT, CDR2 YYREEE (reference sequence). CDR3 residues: CASSLAGVGEKLFF. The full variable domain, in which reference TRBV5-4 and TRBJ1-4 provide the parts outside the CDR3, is ETGVTQSPTHLIKTRGQQVTLRCSSQSGHNTVSWYQQALGQGPQFIFQYYREEENGRGNFPPRFSGLQFPNYSSELNVNALELDDSALYLCASSLAGVGEKLFFGSGTQLSVL.

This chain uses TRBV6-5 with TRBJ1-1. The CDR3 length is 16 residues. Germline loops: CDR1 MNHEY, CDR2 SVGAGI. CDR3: CASSYNSRGRANEAFF.

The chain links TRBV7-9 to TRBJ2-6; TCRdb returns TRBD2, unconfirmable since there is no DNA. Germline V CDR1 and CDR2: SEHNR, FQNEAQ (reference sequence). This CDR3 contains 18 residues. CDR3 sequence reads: CASSSGEGLSSGANVLTF.

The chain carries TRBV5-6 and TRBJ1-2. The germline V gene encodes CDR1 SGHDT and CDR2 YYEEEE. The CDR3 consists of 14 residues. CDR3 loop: CASSLGEGLYGYTF. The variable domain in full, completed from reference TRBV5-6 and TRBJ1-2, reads DAGVTQSPTHLIKTRGQQVTLRCSPKSGHDTVSWYQQALGQGPQFIFQYYEEEERQRGNFPDRFSGHQFPNYSSELNVNALLLGDSALYLCASSLGEGLYGYTFGSGTRLTVV.

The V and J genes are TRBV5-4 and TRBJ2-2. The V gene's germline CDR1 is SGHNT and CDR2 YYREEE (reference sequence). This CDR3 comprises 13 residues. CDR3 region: CASSLGLTGELFF.

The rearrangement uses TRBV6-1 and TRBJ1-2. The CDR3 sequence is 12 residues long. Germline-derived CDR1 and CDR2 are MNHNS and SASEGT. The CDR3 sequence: CASRAGPYGYTF.

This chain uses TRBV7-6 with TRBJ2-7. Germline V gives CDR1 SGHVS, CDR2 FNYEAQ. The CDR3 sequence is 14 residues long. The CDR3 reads CASSADGSSYEQYF.

CDR3: CASSGTGTGVMNTEAFF. The chain uses TRBV18 and TRBJ1-1; with no DNA, the TCRdb D assignment of TRBD1 cannot be verified. From germline, CDR1 is KGHSH and CDR2 LQKENI. The CDR3 extends over 17 amino acids.

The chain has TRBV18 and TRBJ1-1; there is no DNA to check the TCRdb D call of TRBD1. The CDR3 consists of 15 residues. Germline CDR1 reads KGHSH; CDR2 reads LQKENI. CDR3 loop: CASSPGQVLNTEAFF.

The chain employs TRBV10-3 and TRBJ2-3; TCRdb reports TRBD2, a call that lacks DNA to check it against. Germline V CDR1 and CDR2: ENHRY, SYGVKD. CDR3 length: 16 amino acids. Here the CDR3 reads CAISEGLAGGKYTQYF.

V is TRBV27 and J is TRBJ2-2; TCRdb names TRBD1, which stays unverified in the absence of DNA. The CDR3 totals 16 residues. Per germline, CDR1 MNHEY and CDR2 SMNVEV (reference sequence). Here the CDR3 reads CASSRPGTANTGELFF.

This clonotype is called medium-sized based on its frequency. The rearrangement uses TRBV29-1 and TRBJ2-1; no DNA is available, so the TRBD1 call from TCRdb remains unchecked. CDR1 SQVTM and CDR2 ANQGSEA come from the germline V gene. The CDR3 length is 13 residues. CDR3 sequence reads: CSARQDSYNEQFF.

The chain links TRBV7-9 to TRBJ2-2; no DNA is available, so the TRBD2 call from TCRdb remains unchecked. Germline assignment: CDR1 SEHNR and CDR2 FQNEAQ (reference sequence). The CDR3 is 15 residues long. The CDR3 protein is CASSLAGGTAGELFF.

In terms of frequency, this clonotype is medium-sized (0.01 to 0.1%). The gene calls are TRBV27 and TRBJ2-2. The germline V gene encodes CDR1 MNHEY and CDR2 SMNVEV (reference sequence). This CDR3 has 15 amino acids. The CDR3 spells CASRKGWGNTGELFF.

This CDR3 is CASSPGFTRGTEKLFF. The V and J genes are TRBV18 and TRBJ1-4; absent DNA, TCRdb's TRBD1 call cannot be checked. Germline loops: CDR1 KGHSH, CDR2 LQKENI. The CDR3 has 16 residues.

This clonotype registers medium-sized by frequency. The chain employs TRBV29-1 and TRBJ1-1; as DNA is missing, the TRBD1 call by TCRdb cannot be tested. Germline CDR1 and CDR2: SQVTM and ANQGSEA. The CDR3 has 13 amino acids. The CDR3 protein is CSVEPQRNTEAFF.

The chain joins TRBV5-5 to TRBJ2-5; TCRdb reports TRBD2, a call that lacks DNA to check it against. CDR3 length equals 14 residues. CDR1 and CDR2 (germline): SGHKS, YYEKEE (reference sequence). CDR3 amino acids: CASSSLAGGETQYF.

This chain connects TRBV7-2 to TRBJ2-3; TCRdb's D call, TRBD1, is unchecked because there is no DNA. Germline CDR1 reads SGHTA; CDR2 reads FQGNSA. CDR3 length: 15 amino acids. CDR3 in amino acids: CASSFSGGNTDTQYF.

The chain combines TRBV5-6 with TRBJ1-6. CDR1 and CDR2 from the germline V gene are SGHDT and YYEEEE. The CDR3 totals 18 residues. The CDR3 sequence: CASSPLRKGATGNSPLHF.

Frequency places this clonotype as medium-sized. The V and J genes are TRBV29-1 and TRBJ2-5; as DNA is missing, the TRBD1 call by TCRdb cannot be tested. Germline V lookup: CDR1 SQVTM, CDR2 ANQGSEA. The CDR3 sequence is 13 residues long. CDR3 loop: CSVGRGSGETQYF.

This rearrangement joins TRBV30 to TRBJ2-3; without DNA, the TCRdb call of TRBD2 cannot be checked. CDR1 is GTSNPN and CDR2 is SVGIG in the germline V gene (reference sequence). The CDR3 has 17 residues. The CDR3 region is CASSFTGLAGGPATQYF.